One sample yielded the 30 T cell receptor beta chains listed below, sequenced in a study of blood T cells in healthy people across ages. A second PCR of 7 to 11 cycles used a sample-barcoded 5' primer and a J-beta primer mix. TCRdb used MiXCR to reprocess the 5' RACE reads, holding one entry per CDR3 protein. The sample carries around 690,000 distinct CDR3 sequences, 58% recorded once. Specimen: blood. These receptor sequences come from a man aged 55 to 69 in good health.

The genes are TRBV3-1 and TRBJ2-5; 11 bases match TRBD2. The CDR3 spans 15 residues. Per germline, CDR1 LGHDT and CDR2 YNNKEL (reference sequence). After removal of 6 bases from V and 4 bases from J, the junction contained 7 bases not matched to a gene. The CDR3 nucleotides read TGTGCCAGCAGTCCTGCTAGCGGGGGGCGAGAGACCCAGTACTTC. Translated, it gives CASSPASGGRETQYF.

This chain connects TRBV7-8 to TRBJ1-2; D is uncertain. This CDR3 region has 12 residues. V was shortened by 3 bases and J by 5 bases, with 7 bases between the two germline ends. Germline CDR1 is SGHVS and CDR2 is FQNEAQ. The CDR3, as DNA: TGTGCCAGCAGCTTTCAGGCTTATGGCTACACCTTC. This encodes CASSFQAYGYTF.

The chain uses TRBV5-1 and TRBJ1-1, with a possible D match to TRBD1 (5 bases). The germline V gene encodes CDR1 SGHRS and CDR2 YFSETQ. This CDR3 spans 16 amino acids. V lost 2 bases to trimming and J lost 1 base, with 15 bases between them. The CDR3 reads CASSLELGVANTEAFF. CDR3 bases: TGCGCCAGCAGCTTAGAGTTGGGGGTGGCGAACACTGAAGCTTTCTTT.

This clonotype was observed once. V is TRBV5-6 and J is TRBJ2-1, with TRBD1 matching 10 bases. CDR3 length: 16 amino acids. The trim removed 4 bases at V and 10 bases at J, leaving 14 bases unmatched. Germline assignment: CDR1 SGHDT and CDR2 YYEEEE. CDR3 sequence: CASSLGTGATYLEQFF. CDR3 nucleotide sequence: TGTGCCAGCAGCCTTGGGACAGGGGCCACCTATTTAGAGCAGTTCTTC. The entire variable domain, with the rest obtained from reference TRBV5-6 and TRBJ2-1, is as follows: DAGVTQSPTHLIKTRGQQVTLRCSPKSGHDTVSWYQQALGQGPQFIFQYYEEEERQRGNFPDRFSGHQFPNYSSELNVNALLLGDSALYLCASSLGTGATYLEQFFGPGTRLTVL.

This clonotype was detected many times. The genes are TRBV29-1 and TRBJ2-2; D perhaps matches TRBD2 (5 bases). The CDR3 contains 12 residues. Germline CDR1 and CDR2: SQVTM and ANQGSEA. Trimming took 5 bases from V and 8 from J, leaving 12 bases between them. The CDR3 sequence is CSVLTPGGELFF. The CDR3 nucleotides read TGCAGCGTTCTTACTCCGGGGGGGGAGCTGTTTTTT.

The J gene is TRBJ1-5, the V gene TRBV7-2; D remains unclear. The ends were cut back, 5 bases at V and 3 bases at J, with 5 bases in the middle. CDR1 is SGHTA, CDR2 FQGNSA, per germline. This CDR3 has 12 amino acids. CDR3 nucleotides: TGTGCCAGCAGCCCGTTCAATCAGCCCCAGCATTTT. It is translated as CASSPFNQPQHF. The full variable domain, in which reference TRBV7-2 and TRBJ1-5 provide the parts outside the CDR3, is GAGVSQSPSNKVTEKGKDVELRCDPISGHTALYWYRQSLGQGLEFLIYFQGNSAPDKSGLPSDRFSAERTGGSVSTLTIQRTQQEDSAVYLCASSPFNQPQHFGDGTRLSIL.

The V and J genes are TRBV3-1 and TRBJ2-1; 11 bases fit TRBD1. Germline CDR1 reads LGHDT; CDR2 reads YNNKEL (reference sequence). The CDR3 has 16 amino acids. Trimming at V came to 5 bases and at J to 7 bases, leaving 10 bases not matched to a gene. CDR3 amino acids: CASSYRTGGLPNEQFF. The CDR3, as DNA: TGTGCCAGCAGCTACCGGACAGGGGGCCTCCCGAATGAGCAGTTCTTC.

The V and J genes are TRBV7-9 and TRBJ2-5, with 9 nucleotides matching TRBD2. CDR3 size: 14 residues. Germline V gene lookup returns CDR1 SEHNR and CDR2 FQNEAQ (reference sequence). V shed 4 bases, J shed 5 bases, and the junction held 5 bases outside the gene matches. CDR3 sequence (DNA): TGTGCCAGCAGCTCTCTAGCGGGGTTCGAGACCCAGTACTTC. This translates into CASSSLAGFETQYF.

The chain uses TRBV7-9 and TRBJ1-2; D not certain. The V gene's germline CDR1 is SEHNR and CDR2 FQNEAQ (reference sequence). This CDR3 has 15 amino acids. With 3 bases removed from V and 0 bases from J, the gap between germline ends came to 11 bases. The CDR3 reads CASSLTDGTNYGYTF. The CDR3 nucleotides read TGTGCCAGCAGCTTGACGGATGGGACTAACTATGGCTACACCTTC. The full variable domain, with the rest looked up from reference TRBV7-9 and TRBJ1-2, is DTGVSQNPRHKITKRGQNVTFRCDPISEHNRLYWYRQTLGQGPEFLTYFQNEAQLEKSRLLSDRFSAERPKGSFSTLEIQRTEQGDSAMYLCASSLTDGTNYGYTFGSGTRLTVV.

The V call is TRBV27, the J call TRBJ2-7; the match to TRBD2 covers 8 bases. V dropped 6 bases and J dropped 1; count of bases not matched to a gene: 11. Germline CDR1 and CDR2: MNHEY and SMNVEV (reference sequence). This CDR3 region has 16 residues. Here the CDR3 DNA reads TGTGCCAGCAGCCGCGACCGCTTAGCGGGGTCCTACGAGCAGTACTTC. Translating gives CASSRDRLAGSYEQYF.

The CDR3 DNA sequence: TGCAGTGCGGGCCGGGACAGGGGGCTTGGCTACACCTTC. The encoded protein is CSAGRDRGLGYTF. The rearrangement joins TRBV20-1 to TRBJ1-2; 12 bases fit TRBD1. V lost 6 bases and J lost 7; bases outside the gene matches: 6. Germline loops: CDR1 DFQATT, CDR2 SNEGSKA (reference sequence). CDR3 length: 13 amino acids.

V gene TRBV7-2 combines with J gene TRBJ2-6, with D possibly matching TRBD1 (6 bases). The germline V gene has CDR1 SGHTA and CDR2 FQGNSA. The CDR3 covers 19 residues. V was trimmed by 5 bases and J by 0 bases, leaving 20 bases between them. Here the CDR3 DNA reads TGTGCCAGCAGCCCGAGAGTCCGGACAGCCTACTCTGGGGCCAACGTCCTGACTTTC. As protein: CASSPRVRTAYSGANVLTF.

This clonotype was seen repeatedly, ten times or more. The chain employs TRBV5-1 and TRBJ1-2; no reliable D call. Germline V CDR1 and CDR2: SGHRS, YFSETQ. Trimming took 0 bases from V and 2 from J, leaving 5 bases between them. CDR3 size: 13 residues. The CDR3 DNA sequence: TGCGCCAGCAGCTTGGTGGGAAACTATGGCTACACCTTC. It is translated as CASSLVGNYGYTF.

Regarding this clonotype: A junction boundary mismatches the germline segment, possibly from a read error. This sequence joins TRBV12-3 or TRBV12-4 and TRBJ1-1; 7 nucleotides agree with TRBD1. The CDR3 has 15 amino acids. The CDR3 region has the DNA TGTGCCGGCAGTCCGCTAACGCAGGGGGACACTGAAGCTTTCTTT. Amino acid sequence: CAGSPLTQGDTEAFF.

CDR3 nucleotide sequence: TGTGCCAGCAGCGTAGAAAGCGGCAGCTCTCTATACAATGAGCAGTTCTTC. Translated: CASSVESGSSLYNEQFF. The chain carries TRBV9 and TRBJ2-1, with a possible D match to TRBD2 (5 bases). Looked up from germline, CDR1 is SGDLS and CDR2 is YYNGEE. V was clipped by 0 bases and J by 4 bases, with 17 bases between them. The CDR3 spans 17 residues.

This chain's CDR3 is CASSLGDSERVQFF. The CDR3 coding sequence is TGTGCCAGCAGCTTAGGGGACTCCGAGCGGGTGCAGTTCTTC. The chain is built from TRBV7-9 and TRBJ2-1; the D gene is possibly TRBD2 (6 bases). CDR1 is SEHNR, CDR2 FQNEAQ, per germline (reference sequence). The CDR3 spans 14 residues. V was trimmed by 1 base and J by 12 bases, leaving 16 bases between them.

This rearrangement joins TRBV7-2 to TRBJ2-5; 8 nucleotides match TRBD2. The CDR3 is made up of 16 amino acids. V shed 5 bases and J 1 base; nucleotides not matched to a gene: 9. Germline assignment: CDR1 SGHTA and CDR2 FQGNSA. The CDR3 nucleotides are TGTGCCAGCAGCCCAGGCCTGACTAGCGCCCAAGAGACCCAGTACTTC. This gives the protein CASSPGLTSAQETQYF.

This clonotype was counted between two and nine times. The J gene is TRBJ2-4, the V gene TRBV12-3 or TRBV12-4; no reliable D call. The CDR3 loop spans 16 amino acids. Trimming removed 3 bases from V and 1 base from J, with 13 bases in between. The CDR3: CASSFYAGVAKNIQYF. The CDR3 bases are TGTGCCAGCAGTTTTTACGCAGGAGTGGCCAAAAACATTCAGTACTTC.

V is TRBV3-1 and J is TRBJ1-2; no firm D call. Germline V CDR1 and CDR2: LGHDT, YNNKEL (reference sequence). CDR3 size: 14 residues. V lost 0 bases, J lost 5 bases, and 10 bases lay in between. The CDR3 spells CASSQDLQAYGYTF. The DNA of the CDR3 is TGTGCCAGCAGCCAAGATTTGCAGGCGTATGGCTACACCTTC.

The chain uses TRBV2 and TRBJ1-1, with 8 bases aligning to TRBD1. This CDR3 contains 14 residues. Germline loops: CDR1 SNHLY, CDR2 FYNNEI. V lost 5 bases and J lost 1; bases outside the gene matches: 3. The CDR3, as DNA: TGTGCCAGCAGTTCACAGGGGGAGAACACTGAAGCTTTCTTT. This codes for CASSSQGENTEAFF.

This chain joins TRBV4-1 and TRBJ2-7, with 11 bases aligning to TRBD1. The better agreement between TRBJ2-5 and the DNA end casts doubt on the J call. This CDR3 is 14 amino acids long. Per germline, CDR1 MGHRA and CDR2 YSYEKL. The CDR3 is CASSLDRGPETQYF. In nucleotides, the CDR3 is TGCGCCAGCAGCCTGGACAGGGGGCCGGAGACCCAGTACTTC.

This clonotype has a single count. Germline and junction disagree at one end, which may indicate a read error. V gene TRBV20-1 combines with J gene TRBJ2-5; TRBD2 might be the D (7 bases). CDR1 is DFQATT, CDR2 SNEGSKA, per germline (reference sequence). The CDR3 contains 14 residues. In DNA form, the CDR3 reads TGCAGTACTAGAGACGAGGGGGGGAAAGAGACCCAGTACTTC. It encodes CSTRDEGGKETQYF.

V usage is TRBV14 and J usage is TRBJ1-6; D not resolved. V was shortened by 0 bases and J by 4 bases, with 1 base between the two germline ends. This CDR3 has 13 residues. CDR1 and CDR2 (germline): SGHDN, FVKESK. CDR3 in amino acids: CASSQEYNSPLHF. The CDR3 DNA follows: TGTGCCAGCAGCCAAGAATATAATTCACCCCTCCACTTT.

The chain employs TRBV7-9 and TRBJ2-1; D gene unclear. CDR1 is SEHNR and CDR2 is FQNEAQ in the germline V gene (reference sequence). This CDR3 is built from 15 residues. V was shortened by 5 bases and J by 8 bases, with 19 bases between the two germline ends. The CDR3, as DNA: TGTGCCAGCAGCATATTCAACCTCCCTATGGATGAGCAGTTCTTC. Translated: CASSIFNLPMDEQFF. The full variable domain, completed using reference TRBV7-9 and TRBJ2-1, is DTGVSQNPRHKITKRGQNVTFRCDPISEHNRLYWYRQTLGQGPEFLTYFQNEAQLEKSRLLSDRFSAERPKGSFSTLEIQRTEQGDSAMYLCASSIFNLPMDEQFFGPGTRLTVL.

The V and J genes are TRBV12-3 or TRBV12-4 and TRBJ2-7; D is perhaps TRBD1 or TRBD2 (5 bases each). V lost 7 bases and J lost 7, with 20 bases in between. The CDR3 is 14 residues long. The CDR3 reads CASTPGPLFNEQYF. DNA for the CDR3: TGTGCCAGCACTCCGGGACCCCTTTTCAATGAGCAGTACTTC.

A few counts support this clonotype. The rearrangement links TRBV20-1 to TRBJ1-2; the D gene is possibly TRBD1 (6 bases). This CDR3 region has 13 residues. Germline CDR1 is DFQATT and CDR2 is SNEGSKA (reference sequence). Trimming removed 1 base from V and 2 bases from J, with 8 bases in between. The CDR3 DNA sequence: TGCAGTGCTAGAGGACAGGAGAACTATGGCTACACCTTC. Its translation: CSARGQENYGYTF.

The V gene is TRBV11-2, the J gene TRBJ2-2; TRBD2 agrees at 7 bases. Germline V CDR1 and CDR2: SGHAT, FQNNGV. The CDR3 is 17 residues long. The trim removed 1 base at V and 5 bases at J, leaving 10 bases unmatched. The DNA of the CDR3 is TGTGCCAGCAGCTTAGCCCCTGGGCGGCGGGGGACCGGGGAGCTGTTTTTT. Protein: CASSLAPGRRGTGELFF. The full variable domain, with the rest looked up from reference TRBV11-2 and TRBJ2-2, is EAGVAQSPRYKIIEKRQSVAFWCNPISGHATLYWYQQILGQGPKLLIQFQNNGVVDDSQLPKDRFSAERLKGVDSTLKIQPAKLEDSAVYLCASSLAPGRRGTGELFFGEGSRLTVL.

The genes are TRBV3-1 and TRBJ1-2, with 9 bases matching TRBD1. CDR3 size: 15 residues. Germline CDR1 LGHDT, CDR2 YNNKEL (reference sequence). V was clipped by 0 bases and J by 5 bases; unmatched bases: 4. Written as DNA, the CDR3 is TGTGCCAGCAGCCAAGATACAGGGGGCGGGTATGGCTACACCTTC. Amino acid sequence: CASSQDTGGGYGYTF. The complete variable domain, with remaining parts taken from reference TRBV3-1 and TRBJ1-2, reads DTAVSQTPKYLVTQMGNDKSIKCEQNLGHDTMYWYKQDSKKFLKIMFSYNNKELIINETVPNRFSPKSPDKAHLNLHINSLELGDSAVYFCASSQDTGGGYGYTFGSGTRLTVV.

This clonotype came up once. The chain carries TRBV25-1 and TRBJ2-3; no definite D call. Trimming pared 3 bases from V and 2 bases from J, leaving 9 bases between. The CDR3 loop spans 14 amino acids. Germline loops: CDR1 MGHDK, CDR2 SYGVNS. The CDR3 protein is CASSELEPTDTQYF. CDR3 in DNA: TGTGCCAGCAGTGAGCTGGAACCCACAGATACGCAGTATTTT. Complete variable domain (other parts from reference TRBV25-1 and TRBJ2-3): EADIYQTPRYLVIGTGKKITLECSQTMGHDKMYWYQQDPGMELHLIHYSYGVNSTEKGDLSSESTVSRIRTEHFPLTLESARPSHTSQYLCASSELEPTDTQYFGPGTRLTVL.

This clonotype was seen a handful of times. This chain joins TRBV5-6 and TRBJ2-5; possible D gene TRBD2, 6 bases. Trimming took 4 bases from V and 13 from J, leaving 20 bases between them. CDR1 and CDR2 from the germline V gene are SGHDT and YYEEEE. The CDR3 has 13 amino acids. The CDR3 nucleotides read TGTGCCAGCAGCGTGGGGGGAACAAGACCCGGGTACTTC. Its protein product is CASSVGGTRPGYF.